This is a list of T cell receptor beta chains from one sample in a study of OX40 agonist ivuxolimab in advanced cancers. Sequencing used immunoSEQ multiplex PCR; TCRdb keeps in-frame clones, though not all of them. The table includes 50,000 to 70,000 clones, approximately 83% detected once. This sample comprised CD4+ or CD8+ T cells sorted from blood, obtained in a trial of the OX40 agonist ivuxolimab. Receptors originate from an adult with an advanced solid tumor such as melanoma, head and neck, liver or kidney cancer. CDR3s include the opening cysteine and the closing phenylalanine or tryptophan. A D gene is named only where the DNA matches it firmly. The listing skips clone size in some rows; elsewhere it reads once, few, many or a size class.

V gene	clone size	J gene	D gene	CDR3 DNA	CDR3 protein
TRBV6-5	-	TRBJ1-1	TRBD1	TGTGCCAGCAGCCTTGCGACAGGGGGTGGAACTGAAGCTTTCTTT	CASSLATGGGTEAFF
TRBV7-2	-	TRBJ2-1	-	TGTGCCAGCAGCTTAGTGAAGGGTCCCTACAATGAGCAGTTCTTC	CASSLVKGPYNEQFF
TRBV6-6	-	TRBJ1-1	-	TGTGCCAGCAGTTACGAGGGGGGGGACACTGAAGCTTTCTTT	CASSYEGGDTEAFF
TRBV11-2	-	TRBJ2-5	-	TGTGCCAGCTCCCGGAGGGTCGGGGAGACCCAGTACTTC	CASSRRVGETQYF
TRBV7-9	-	TRBJ1-1	-	TGTGCCAGCAGCTGGGGATGGACTGAAGCTTTCTTT	CASSWGWTEAFF
TRBV6-6	few	TRBJ1-1	TRBD1	TGTGCCAGCGGGGACAGGGACACTGAAGCTTTCTTT	CASGDRDTEAFF
TRBV28	few	TRBJ2-1	-	TGTGCCAGCAGAAGGGTCCGTCGGGATGAGCAGTTCTTC	CASRRVRRDEQFF
TRBV7-9	-	TRBJ2-7	TRBD1	TGTGCCAGCAGCTCCACAGATAGACGGACAGGGTCATACTACGAGCAGTACTTC	CASSSTDRRTGSYYEQYF
TRBV28	-	TRBJ2-1	TRBD2	TGTGCCAGCAGTGATGGGGGGAGGGACAATGAGCAGTTCTTC	CASSDGGRDNEQFF
TRBV7-6	-	TRBJ2-5	TRBD2	TGTGCCAGCAGCTTTGGACTAGTGACCTTCCAAGAGACCCAGTACTTC	CASSFGLVTFQETQYF
TRBV5-4	-	TRBJ2-3	-	TGTGCCAGCAGCTTCGGGGGGCCAGATACGCAGTATTTT	CASSFGGPDTQYF
TRBV29-1	-	TRBJ2-1	-	TGCAGCGTTGAAGAGGTAGTTAATGAGCAGTTCTTC	CSVEEVVNEQFF
TRBV7-9	-	TRBJ2-3	TRBD1	TGTGCCAGCAGCGTACGGGACAGGGGCACAGATACGCAGTATTTT	CASSVRDRGTDTQYF
TRBV9	-	TRBJ1-2	-	TGTGCCAGCAGCGTAGGGAAGTCTGACTATGGCTACACCTTC	CASSVGKSDYGYTF
TRBV19	-	TRBJ2-7	-	TGTGCCAGTAGTATCAAGGGGGGCTCCTACGAGCAGTACTTC	CASSIKGGSYEQYF
TRBV28	-	TRBJ2-7	-	TGTGCCAGCACTGCGGACAAGGGGGAGCAGTACTTC	CASTADKGEQYF
TRBV4-2	few	TRBJ1-1	-	TGTGCCACCTTTACAGAGAACACTGAAGCTTTCTTT	CATFTENTEAFF
TRBV13	-	TRBJ2-3	-	TGTGCCAGCAGCTCCCGCCCCAGACGTCTGGGGGATACGCAGTATTTT	CASSSRPRRLGDTQYF
TRBV19	-	TRBJ2-1	TRBD2	TGTGCCAGTAGTATAGACCGGGGGGCCTACAATGAGCAGTTCTTC	CASSIDRGAYNEQFF
TRBV2	few	TRBJ1-5	TRBD1	TGTGCCAGAGGGGACCGGGACAGCTACAATCAGCCCCAGCATTTT	CARGDRDSYNQPQHF
TRBV27	-	TRBJ1-6	TRBD1	TGTGCCAGCAGTCGGACAGGGGGCAATTCACCCCTCCACTTT	CASSRTGGNSPLHF
TRBV29-1	medium-sized	TRBJ2-3	TRBD1	TGCAGCGTTACCACTTTACCGGGACAGGGGGAGGGTGGCACAGATACGCAGTATTTT	CSVTTLPGQGEGGTDTQYF
TRBV7-8	-	TRBJ2-3	-	TGTGCCAGCAGCTTATGGCAGGGCCGCGCAGATACGCAGTATTTT	CASSLWQGRADTQYF
TRBV18	-	TRBJ2-5	-	TGTGCCAGCTCACCTGAAAGGGAGAAGACCCAGTACTTC	CASSPEREKTQYF
TRBV27	-	TRBJ2-7	-	TGTGCCAGCACCTTAGGACCGACAGGTACTTTGGACGAGCAGTACTTC	CASTLGPTGTLDEQYF
TRBV28	-	TRBJ2-7	-	TGTGCCAGCAGCTTTTATATTTACGAGCAGTACTTC	CASSFYIYEQYF
TRBV6-6	-	TRBJ2-5	-	TGTGCCAGCAGTTACGAAGGACCCCTTGCCCAAGAGACCCAGTACTTC	CASSYEGPLAQETQYF
TRBV5-1	-	TRBJ2-2	TRBD1	TGCGCCAGCAGCCCGGAACCGGGACAGGGCACCGGGGAGCTGTTTTTT	CASSPEPGQGTGELFF
TRBV13	-	TRBJ2-2	-	TGTGCCAGCAGCTTCGTACGGACCCGGGAGCTGTTTTTT	CASSFVRTRELFF
TRBV11-2	-	TRBJ2-2	-	TGTGCCAGCAGCTTAGTCGGGCGTCTCACCGGGGAGCTGTTTTTT	CASSLVGRLTGELFF
TRBV6-5	-	TRBJ1-5	-	TGTGCCAGCAGTTACGGCGGACAAGAGCATTTT	CASSYGGQEHF
TRBV4-3	-	TRBJ2-3	TRBD2	TGCGCCAGCAGCCCCGGGACTAGCGGAGATACGCAGTATTTT	CASSPGTSGDTQYF
TRBV5-4	-	TRBJ1-2	TRBD1	TGTGCCAGCCCGTCTATCCGGGACAGGGACCATGGCTACACCTTC	CASPSIRDRDHGYTF
TRBV7-2	-	TRBJ2-1	TRBD2	TGTGCCAGCAGCTTAGTAGGGCGGGGGGGCAATGAGCAGTTCTTC	CASSLVGRGGNEQFF
TRBV11-1	-	TRBJ2-5	-	TGTGCCAGCAGCCAACTAACTTCAGGGGTAGAGACCCAGTACTTC	CASSQLTSGVETQYF
TRBV5-6	-	TRBJ1-4	-	TGTGCCAGCAGCTTGAATGGAGCTAATGAAAAACTGTTTTTT	CASSLNGANEKLFF
TRBV7-9	-	TRBJ1-1	-	TGTGCCAGCAGCTCCCATCAGGGGCAGTACACTGAAGCTTTCTTT	CASSSHQGQYTEAFF
TRBV7-9	-	TRBJ1-2	TRBD1	TGTGCCAGCAGCCCCTGGACAGGGGTTGACTATGGCTACACCTTC	CASSPWTGVDYGYTF
TRBV5-8	-	TRBJ1-2	TRBD1	TGTGCCACCCAGACAGGGCATAACTATGGCTACACCTTC	CATQTGHNYGYTF
TRBV7-3	-	TRBJ2-1	-	TGTGCCAGCACTAGTGGGGGGAACAATGAGCAGTTCTTC	CASTSGGNNEQFF
TRBV29-1	few	TRBJ1-4	-	TGCAGCGTTCTGACAGGACCAAGTGGGGCTAATGAAAAACTGTTTTTT	CSVLTGPSGANEKLFF
TRBV27	-	TRBJ1-1	TRBD1	TGTGCCAGCAGTGTAAACAGGGGAATCACTGAAGCTTTCTTT	CASSVNRGITEAFF
TRBV7-8	once	TRBJ2-5	-	TGTGCCAGCAGCTTTGCTTTTCGGGAGACCCAGTACTTC	CASSFAFRETQYF
TRBV7-9	-	TRBJ2-2	-	TGTGCCAGCAGCACTATCCCCAGCCAAGACACCGGGGAGCTGTTTTTT	CASSTIPSQDTGELFF
TRBV7-3	few	TRBJ1-1	-	TGTGCCAGCAGCTCGGGCAGGAACACTGAAGCTTTCTTT	CASSSGRNTEAFF
TRBV15	-	TRBJ2-1	-	TGTGCCACCAGCAACCTAGTGGGCTCTCCCTACAATGAGCAGTTCTTC	CATSNLVGSPYNEQFF
TRBV5-4	-	TRBJ2-7	TRBD1	TGTGCCAGCAGCTTTACAGGGGTCGGCGAGCAGTACTTC	CASSFTGVGEQYF
TRBV5-4	-	TRBJ2-1	-	TGTGCCAGCAGCTTGGGGGCCCCTTGGGATGAGCAGTTCTTC	CASSLGAPWDEQFF
TRBV9	-	TRBJ1-2	-	TGTGCCAGCAGCGTAGCAACAGCTGTCTATGGCTACACCTTC	CASSVATAVYGYTF
TRBV11-2	-	TRBJ1-2	-	TGTGCCAGCAGCTTAGAAGGCAGGGCTAACTATGGCTACACCTTC	CASSLEGRANYGYTF
TRBV19	-	TRBJ2-1	-	TGTGCCAGTAGTATAATCGATTCTACCTACAATGAGCAGTTCTTC	CASSIIDSTYNEQFF